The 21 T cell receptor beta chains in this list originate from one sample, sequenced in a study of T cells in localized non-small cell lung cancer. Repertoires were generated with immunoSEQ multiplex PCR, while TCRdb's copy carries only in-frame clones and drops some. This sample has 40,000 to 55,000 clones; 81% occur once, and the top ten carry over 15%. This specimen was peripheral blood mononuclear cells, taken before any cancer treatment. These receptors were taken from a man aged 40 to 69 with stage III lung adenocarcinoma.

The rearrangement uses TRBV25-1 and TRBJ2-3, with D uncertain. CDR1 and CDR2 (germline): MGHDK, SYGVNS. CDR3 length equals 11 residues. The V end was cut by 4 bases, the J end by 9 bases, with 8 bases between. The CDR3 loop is CASSGVQTQYF. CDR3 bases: TGTGCCAGCAGTGGAGTCCAAACGCAGTATTTT.

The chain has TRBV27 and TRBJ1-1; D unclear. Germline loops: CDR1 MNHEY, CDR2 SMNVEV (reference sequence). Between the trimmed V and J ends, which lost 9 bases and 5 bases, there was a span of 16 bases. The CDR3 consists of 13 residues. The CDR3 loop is CASANFGGTEAFF. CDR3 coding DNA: TGTGCCAGTGCTAACTTTGGAGGGACTGAAGCTTTCTTT.

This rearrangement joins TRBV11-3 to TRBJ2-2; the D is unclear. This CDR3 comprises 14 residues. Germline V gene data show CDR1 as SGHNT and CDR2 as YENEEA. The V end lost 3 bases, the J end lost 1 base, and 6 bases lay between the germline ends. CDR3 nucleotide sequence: TGTGCCAGCAGCTTTGTTGGGAACACCGGGGAGCTGTTTTTT. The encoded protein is CASSFVGNTGELFF.

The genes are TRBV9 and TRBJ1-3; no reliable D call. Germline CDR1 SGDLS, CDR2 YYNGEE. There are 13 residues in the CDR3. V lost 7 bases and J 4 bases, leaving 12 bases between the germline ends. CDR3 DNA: TGTGCCAGCTCTTCGGGCGGCGGAAACACCATATATTTT. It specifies CASSSGGGNTIYF.

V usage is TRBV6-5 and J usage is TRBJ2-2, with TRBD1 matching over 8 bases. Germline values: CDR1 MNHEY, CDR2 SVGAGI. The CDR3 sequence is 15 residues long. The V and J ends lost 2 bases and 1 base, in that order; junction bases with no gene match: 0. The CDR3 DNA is TGTGCCAGCAGTTACGGGACAGGGAACACCGGGGAGCTGTTTTTT. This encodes CASSYGTGNTGELFF.

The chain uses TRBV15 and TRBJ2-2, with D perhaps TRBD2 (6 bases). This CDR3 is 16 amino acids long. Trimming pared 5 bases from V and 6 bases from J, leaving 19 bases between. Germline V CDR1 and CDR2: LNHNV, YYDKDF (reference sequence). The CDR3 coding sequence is TGTGCCACCAGCTTCCCGGGGGAGATGAGGGCCGGGGAGCTGTTTTTT. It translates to CATSFPGEMRAGELFF. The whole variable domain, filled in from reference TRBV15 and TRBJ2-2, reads DAMVIQNPRYQVTQFGKPVTLSCSQTLNHNVMYWYQQKSSQAPKLLFHYYDKDFNNEADTPDNFQSRRPNTSFCFLDIRSPGLGDTAMYLCATSFPGEMRAGELFFGEGSRLTVL.

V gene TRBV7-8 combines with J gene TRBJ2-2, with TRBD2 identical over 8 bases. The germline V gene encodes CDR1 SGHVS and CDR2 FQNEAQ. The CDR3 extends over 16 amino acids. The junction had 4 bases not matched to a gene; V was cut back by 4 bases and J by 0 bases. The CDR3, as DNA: TGTGCCAGCAGCTCCCCGGGGGGGGCGAACACCGGGGAGCTGTTTTTT. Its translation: CASSSPGGANTGELFF.

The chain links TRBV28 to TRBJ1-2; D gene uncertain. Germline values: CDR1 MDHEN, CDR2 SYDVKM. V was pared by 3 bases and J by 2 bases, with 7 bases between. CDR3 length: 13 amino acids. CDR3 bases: TGTGCCAGCAGTTTGAATGGGAACTATGGCTACACCTTC. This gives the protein CASSLNGNYGYTF.

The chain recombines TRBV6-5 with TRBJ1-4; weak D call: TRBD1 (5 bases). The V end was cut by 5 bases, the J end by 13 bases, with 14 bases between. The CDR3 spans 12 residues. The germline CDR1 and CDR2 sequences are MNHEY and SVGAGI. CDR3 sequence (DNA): TGTGCCAGCAGTAGGATTGACAGCCCACTGTTTTTT. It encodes CASSRIDSPLFF.

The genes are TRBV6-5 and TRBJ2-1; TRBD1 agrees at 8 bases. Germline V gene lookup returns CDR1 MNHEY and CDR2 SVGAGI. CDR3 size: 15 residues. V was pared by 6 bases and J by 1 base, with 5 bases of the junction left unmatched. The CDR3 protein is CASSSDRASYNEQFF. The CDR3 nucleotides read TGTGCCAGCAGCTCGGACAGGGCATCCTACAATGAGCAGTTCTTC.

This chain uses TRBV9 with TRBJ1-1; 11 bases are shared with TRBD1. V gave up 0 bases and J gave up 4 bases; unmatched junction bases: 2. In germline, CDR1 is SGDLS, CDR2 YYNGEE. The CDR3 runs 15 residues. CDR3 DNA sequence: TGTGCCAGCAGCGTAGGCGGGACAGGGGGCACTGAAGCTTTCTTT. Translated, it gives CASSVGGTGGTEAFF.

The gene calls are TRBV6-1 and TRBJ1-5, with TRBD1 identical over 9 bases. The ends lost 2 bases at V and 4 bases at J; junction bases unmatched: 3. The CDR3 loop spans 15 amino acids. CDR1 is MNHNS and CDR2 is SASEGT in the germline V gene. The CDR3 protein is CASSELGTGNQPQHF. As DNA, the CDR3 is TGTGCCAGCAGTGAACTAGGGACAGGGAATCAGCCCCAGCATTTT.

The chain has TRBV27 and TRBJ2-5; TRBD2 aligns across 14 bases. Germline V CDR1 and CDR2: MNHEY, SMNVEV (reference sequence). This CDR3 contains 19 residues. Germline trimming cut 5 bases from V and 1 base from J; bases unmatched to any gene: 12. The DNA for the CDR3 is TGTGCCAGCAGTCCCACTTCTTGGACTAGCGGGGGGATCCAAGAGACCCAGTACTTC. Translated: CASSPTSWTSGGIQETQYF.

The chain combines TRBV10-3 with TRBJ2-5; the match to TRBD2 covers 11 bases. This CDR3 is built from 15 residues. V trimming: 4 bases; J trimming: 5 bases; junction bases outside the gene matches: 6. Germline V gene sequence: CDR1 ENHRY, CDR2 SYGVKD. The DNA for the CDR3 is TGTGCCATCAGTGGAGTAGCGGGGGGGATGGAGACCCAGTACTTC. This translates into CAISGVAGGMETQYF.

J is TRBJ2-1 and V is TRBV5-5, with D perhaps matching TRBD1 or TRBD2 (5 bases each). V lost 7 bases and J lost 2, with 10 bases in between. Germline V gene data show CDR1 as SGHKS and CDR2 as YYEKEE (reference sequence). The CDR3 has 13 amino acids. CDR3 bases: TGTGCCAGCGGGGGTAGGGCCTACAATGAGCAGTTCTTC. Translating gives CASGGRAYNEQFF. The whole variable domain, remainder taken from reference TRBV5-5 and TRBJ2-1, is DAGVTQSPTHLIKTRGQQVTLRCSPISGHKSVSWYQQVLGQGPQFIFQYYEKEERGRGNFPDRFSARQFPNYSSELNVNALLLGDSALYLCASGGRAYNEQFFGPGTRLTVL.

The CDR3 nucleotides read TGTGCCTGGAGTGTAGGATTAGCCAAAAACATTCAGTACTTC. This gives the protein CAWSVGLAKNIQYF. The V and J genes are TRBV30 and TRBJ2-4; D remains unclear. The CDR3 runs to 14 residues. CDR1 GTSNPN and CDR2 SVGIG come from the germline V gene (reference sequence). The V end lost 0 bases, the J end lost 0 bases, and 6 bases lay between the germline ends.

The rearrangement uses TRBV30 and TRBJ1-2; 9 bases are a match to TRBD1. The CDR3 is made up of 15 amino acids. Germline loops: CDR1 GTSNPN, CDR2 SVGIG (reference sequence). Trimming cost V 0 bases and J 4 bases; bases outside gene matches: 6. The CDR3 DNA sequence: TGTGCCTGGAGTGTCACCTGGACAGGGGTCTATGGCTACACCTTC. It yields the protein CAWSVTWTGVYGYTF.

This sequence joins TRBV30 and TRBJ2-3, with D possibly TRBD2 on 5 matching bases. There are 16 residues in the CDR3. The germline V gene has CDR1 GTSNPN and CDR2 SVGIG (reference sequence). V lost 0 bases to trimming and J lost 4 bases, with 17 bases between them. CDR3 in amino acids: CAWSVGTSNYPDTQYF. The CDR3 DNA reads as TGTGCCTGGAGTGTAGGTACTAGTAACTATCCAGATACGCAGTATTTT.

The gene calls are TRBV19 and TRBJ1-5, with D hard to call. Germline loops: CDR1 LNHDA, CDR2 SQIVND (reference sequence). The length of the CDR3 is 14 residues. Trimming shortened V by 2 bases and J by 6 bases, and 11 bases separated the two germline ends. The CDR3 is CASSIPGPVQPQHF. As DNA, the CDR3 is TGTGCCAGTAGTATACCCGGTCCGGTTCAGCCCCAGCATTTT.

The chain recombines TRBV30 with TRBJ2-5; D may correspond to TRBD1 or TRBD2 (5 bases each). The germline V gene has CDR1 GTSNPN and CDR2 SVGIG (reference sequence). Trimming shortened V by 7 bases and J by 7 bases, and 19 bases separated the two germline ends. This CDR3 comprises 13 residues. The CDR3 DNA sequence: TGTGCCTCAGAGGGCGGCTCTGGGGGGACCCAGTACTTC. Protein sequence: CASEGGSGGTQYF.

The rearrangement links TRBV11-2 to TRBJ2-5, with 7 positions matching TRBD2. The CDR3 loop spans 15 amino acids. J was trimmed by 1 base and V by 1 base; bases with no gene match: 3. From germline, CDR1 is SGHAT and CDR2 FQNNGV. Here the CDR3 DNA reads TGTGCCAGCAGCTTAGGAGCGGGGAGCCAAGAGACCCAGTACTTC. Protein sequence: CASSLGAGSQETQYF.